This T cell receptor (beta chain) was identified in a study of blood T cell repertoires in COVID-19. Whole-study context: Samples came from the United States, Italy and Spain, spanning acute and convalescent COVID-19.

Study processing details: For nucleated cells, counts were estimated from reference gene primer amplification. Repertoires were generated with immunoSEQ multiplex PCR, while TCRdb's copy carries only in-frame clones and drops some. That table gives V, J and clone size, and the DNA gave D and trimming. This sample has 200,000 to 250,000 clones, with around 88% found just once. The CDR3 has 13 amino acids. The junction had 6 bases not matched to a gene; V was cut back by 5 bases and J by 8 bases. Germline V gives CDR1 MDHEN, CDR2 SYDVKM. Participants were aged roughly 18 to 90 years, lived in 20 to 30 US areas, and enrolled virtually.

This TCR was recovered from a woman between 45 and 65 years old with acute COVID-19. The chain carries TRBV28 and TRBJ1-2; TRBD1 matches at 9 bases. The specimen was PBMCs or T cells enriched from blood (not recorded which). For the CDR3, the DNA is TGTGCCAGCAGTCCAGGGACAGGGAGGGGCTACACCTTC. This gives the protein CASSPGTGRGYTF.